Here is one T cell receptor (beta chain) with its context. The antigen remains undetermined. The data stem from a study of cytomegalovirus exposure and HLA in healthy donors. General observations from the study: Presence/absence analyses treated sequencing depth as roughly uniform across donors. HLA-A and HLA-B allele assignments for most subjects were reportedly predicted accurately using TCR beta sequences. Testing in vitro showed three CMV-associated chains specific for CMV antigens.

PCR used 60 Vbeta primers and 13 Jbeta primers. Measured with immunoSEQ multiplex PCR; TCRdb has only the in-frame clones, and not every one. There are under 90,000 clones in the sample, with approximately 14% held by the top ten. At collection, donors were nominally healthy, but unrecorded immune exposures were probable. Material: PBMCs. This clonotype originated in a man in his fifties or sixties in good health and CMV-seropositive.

The CDR3 reads CASSTRYTEAFF. The CDR3, as DNA: TGTGCCAGTAGTACCAGATACACTGAAGCTTTCTTT. The chain employs TRBV19 and TRBJ1-1; D unresolved. CDR3 length equals 12 residues. Germline-derived CDR1 and CDR2 are LNHDA and SQIVND (reference sequence). The V end was cut by 4 bases, the J end by 3 bases, with 6 bases between. Full variable domain (missing parts from reference TRBV19 and TRBJ1-1): DGGITQSPKYLFRKEGQNVTLSCEQNLNHDAMYWYRQDPGQGLRLIYYSQIVNDFQKGDIAEGYSVSREKKESFPLTVTSAQKNPTAFYLCASSTRYTEAFFGQGTRLTVV.